This paragraph covers one TCR beta chain sequence. Its antigen is not known. The sample is drawn from a study of pediatric ulcerative colitis. Clones were read by immunoSEQ multiplex PCR, and TCRdb kept only the in-frame ones, dropping some. The sample lists roughly 19,000 clones, around 74% occurring once. Germline V gene sequence: CDR1 LNHDA, CDR2 SQIVND (reference sequence). Between the trimmed V and J ends, which lost 1 base and 3 bases, there was a span of 9 bases. The CDR3 is made up of 14 amino acids. Overall study findings and caveats: Repertoires came from total lymphocyte DNA, so rare subsets like regulatory T cells may be missed. Two patients' blood samples yielded substantially fewer templates.

The rectum was sampled with one to two pinch biopsies at colonoscopy. This clonotype was sampled from a boy aged 5 to 17 with moderate ulcerative colitis. Sample: gut tissue. V gene TRBV19 combines with J gene TRBJ1-2; D unclear. For the CDR3, the DNA is TGTGCCAGTAGTATAGCGAGAACGTACTATGGCTACACCTTC. Translation gives CASSIARTYYGYTF.